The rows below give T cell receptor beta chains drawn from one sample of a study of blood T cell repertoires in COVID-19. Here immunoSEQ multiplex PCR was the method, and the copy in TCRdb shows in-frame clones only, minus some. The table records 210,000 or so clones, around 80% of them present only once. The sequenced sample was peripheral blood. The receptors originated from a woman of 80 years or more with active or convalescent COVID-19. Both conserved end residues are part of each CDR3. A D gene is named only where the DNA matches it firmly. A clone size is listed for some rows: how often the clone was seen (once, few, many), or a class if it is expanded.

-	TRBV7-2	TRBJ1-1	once	CASSFTGILSSEAFF	TGTGCCAGCAGCTTTACAGGGATTTTGAGTTCTGAAGCTTTCTTT
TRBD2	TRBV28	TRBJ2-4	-	CASSLWTSRNIQYF	TGTGCCAGCAGTTTATGGACTAGCCGAAACATTCAGTACTTC
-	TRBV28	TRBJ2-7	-	CASSLTGEQYF	TGTGCCAGCAGTTTAACAGGGGAGCAGTACTTC
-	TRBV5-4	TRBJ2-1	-	CASSLQLAGYNEQFF	TGTGCCAGCAGCTTGCAGCTGGCGGGCTACAATGAGCAGTTCTTC
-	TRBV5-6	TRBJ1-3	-	CASSGPDRSSGNTIYF	TGTGCCAGCAGCGGCCCTGACAGGAGCTCTGGAAACACCATATATTTT
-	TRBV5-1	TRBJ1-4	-	CASRPVATNEKLFF	TGCGCCAGCAGACCCGTAGCAACTAATGAAAAACTGTTTTTT
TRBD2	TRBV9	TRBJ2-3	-	CASSARDYRDTQYF	TGTGCCAGCAGCGCCCGGGACTACCGAGATACGCAGTATTTT
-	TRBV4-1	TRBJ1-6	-	CASSQDPVSAPSSYNSPLHF	TGCGCCAGCAGCCAAGATCCGGTCAGTGCCCCTAGCTCCTATAATTCACCCCTCCACTTT
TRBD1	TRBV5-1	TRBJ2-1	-	CASSLGQGAYNEQFF	TGCGCCAGCAGCCTTGGACAGGGAGCCTACAATGAGCAGTTCTTC
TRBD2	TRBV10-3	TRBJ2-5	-	CAIGGGAWETQYF	TGTGCCATCGGCGGGGGGGCCTGGGAGACCCAGTACTTC
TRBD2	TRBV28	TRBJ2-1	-	CASSPLRGGYNEQFF	TGTGCCAGCAGCCCCCTGCGGGGGGGATACAATGAGCAGTTCTTC
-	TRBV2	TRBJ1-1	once	CASRILLGGNTEAFF	TGTGCCAGCAGGATCCTCTTGGGGGGGAACACTGAAGCTTTCTTT
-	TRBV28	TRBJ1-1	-	CASRLGNTEAFF	TGTGCCAGCAGGTTGGGCAACACTGAAGCTTTCTTT
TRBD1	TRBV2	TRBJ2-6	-	CASRDLTGAATSGANVLTF	TGTGCCAGCAGGGACCTGACAGGGGCCGCCACCTCTGGGGCCAACGTCCTGACTTTC
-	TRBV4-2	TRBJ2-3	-	CASSQDRGF	TGTGCCAGCAGCCAAGATCGGGGTTTT
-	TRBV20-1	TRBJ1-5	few	CSASLFEGGQPQHF	TGCAGTGCTAGTCTGTTTGAGGGTGGTCAGCCCCAGCATTTT
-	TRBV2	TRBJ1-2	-	CASSRLSLLGYGYTF	TGTGCCAGCAGTCGACTCTCACTGCTAGGCTATGGCTACACCTTC
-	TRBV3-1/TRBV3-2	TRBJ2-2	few	CASSLNRRGELFF	TGTGCCAGCAGCCTAAACAGGCGCGGGGAGCTGTTTTTT
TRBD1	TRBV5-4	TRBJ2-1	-	CASSLAGDSSYNEQFF	TGTGCCAGCAGCCTCGCTGGGGACAGCTCCTACAATGAGCAGTTCTTC
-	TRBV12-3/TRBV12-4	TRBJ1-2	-	CASSLVVQARYTF	TGTGCCAGCAGTTTAGTAGTACAGGCCCGTTACACCTTC